The 24 T cell receptor beta chains below all came from one sample that was sequenced in a study of blood T cell repertoires in COVID-19. The data were produced by immunoSEQ multiplex PCR, yet TCRdb's version contains in-frame clones alone and is incomplete. The sample comprises approximately 220,000 clones, more than 65% of which are singletons, and less than 2.5% rests with the top ten. The sequenced material came from peripheral blood. The receptors come from a woman aged 55-70 years with acute or convalescent COVID-19.

The CDR3 protein is CASSYGQVNQPQHF. CDR3 DNA sequence: TGTGCCAGCAGTTATGGGCAAGTCAATCAGCCCCAGCATTTT. The rearrangement links TRBV6-6 to TRBJ1-5; D gene ambiguous. Per germline, CDR1 MNHNY and CDR2 SVGAGI (reference sequence). The CDR3 is 14 residues long. V lost 3 bases to trimming and J lost 3 bases, with 9 bases between them.

This sequence joins TRBV29-1 and TRBJ1-6; perhaps TRBD1 as D (6 bases). Germline V gene sequence: CDR1 SQVTM, CDR2 ANQGSEA. V was clipped by 5 bases and J by 10 bases, with 15 bases between them. This CDR3 contains 13 residues. For the CDR3, the DNA is TGCAGCGTTCTTGGACAGCCTGGATCACCCCTCCACTTT. Protein product: CSVLGQPGSPLHF.

This chain joins TRBV24-1 and TRBJ1-1; TRBD1 might be the D (5 bases). CDR3 length: 13 residues. The germline V gene has CDR1 KGHDR and CDR2 SFDVKD. Trimming cost V 4 bases and J 0 bases, with 5 bases left between them. The CDR3 protein is CATSEGLNTEAFF. CDR3 bases: TGTGCCACCAGTGAGGGGCTGAACACTGAAGCTTTCTTT.

The chain uses TRBV7-9 and TRBJ2-3; 9 bases map to TRBD2. The germline gives CDR1 SEHNR, CDR2 FQNEAQ (reference sequence). V lost 8 bases and J lost 2; bases outside the gene matches: 2. This CDR3 has 13 amino acids. CDR3: CASWTSDTDTQYF. Written as DNA, the CDR3 is TGTGCCAGCTGGACTAGCGACACAGATACGCAGTATTTT. The entire variable domain, with the rest obtained from reference TRBV7-9 and TRBJ2-3, is as follows: DTGVSQNPRHKITKRGQNVTFRCDPISEHNRLYWYRQTLGQGPEFLTYFQNEAQLEKSRLLSDRFSAERPKGSFSTLEIQRTEQGDSAMYLCASWTSDTDTQYFGPGTRLTVL.

V and J are TRBV11-3 and TRBJ1-2; no clear D. The CDR3 sequence is 14 residues long. V shed 6 bases and J shed 2 bases, with 13 bases lying between them. Per germline, CDR1 SGHNT and CDR2 YENEEA. The CDR3: CASRPRRANYGYTF. CDR3 bases: TGTGCCAGCAGACCCCGGAGGGCAAACTATGGCTACACCTTC.

In its sample, this clone was seen once. The chain uses TRBV4-1 and TRBJ2-1; 8 nucleotides line up with TRBD1. V lost 3 bases and J lost 8; bases outside the gene matches: 9. The CDR3 length is 15 residues. Germline loops: CDR1 MGHRA, CDR2 YSYEKL. This CDR3 reads CASSHSDREKHEQFF. The CDR3 region has the DNA TGCGCCAGCAGCCATTCGGACAGGGAAAAACATGAGCAGTTCTTC.

The J gene is TRBJ1-1, the V gene TRBV5-1; D not resolved. The V and J ends lost 2 bases and 0 bases respectively, with 8 bases between them. In germline, CDR1 is SGHRS, CDR2 YFSETQ. The CDR3 contains 14 residues. CDR3 bases: TGCGCCAGCAGCTTATCGGGTCTGAACACTGAAGCTTTCTTT. As protein: CASSLSGLNTEAFF.

The chain joins TRBV7-9 to TRBJ2-1, with 7 bases fitting TRBD1. Germline CDR1 SEHNR, CDR2 FQNEAQ (reference sequence). The CDR3 is 15 residues long. Trimming at V came to 4 bases and at J to 6 bases, leaving 9 bases not matched to a gene. The CDR3 DNA reads TGTGCCAGCAGCTATACCCGAGACAGGGCCAATGAGCAGTTCTTC. Protein: CASSYTRDRANEQFF.

The chain carries TRBV2 and TRBJ1-1; D perhaps matches TRBD1 (6 bases). The CDR3 runs 12 residues. Looked up from germline, CDR1 is SNHLY and CDR2 is FYNNEI. V lost 6 bases, J lost 8 bases, and 13 bases lay in between. DNA for the CDR3: TGTGCCAGCAGGGGGGACACCGTGGAAGCTTTCTTT. Translated: CASRGDTVEAFF. Combining the CDR3 with reference TRBV2 and TRBJ1-1 gives the whole variable domain EPEVTQTPSHQVTQMGQEVILRCVPISNHLYFYWYRQILGQKVEFLVSFYNNEISEKSEIFDDQFSVERPDGSNFTLKIRSTKLEDSAMYFCASRGDTVEAFFGQGTRLTVV.

The chain is built from TRBV27 and TRBJ2-7, with D unclear. Germline CDR1 and CDR2: MNHEY and SMNVEV (reference sequence). The CDR3 covers 16 residues. V was pared by 0 bases and J by 3 bases, with 15 bases between. The CDR3 sequence is CASSLSKVNYIYEQYF. DNA of the CDR3: TGTGCCAGCAGTTTATCGAAAGTCAACTACATCTACGAGCAGTACTTC.

This chain uses TRBV3-1 (or the pseudogene TRBV3-2) with TRBJ2-3, with 8 bases lining up with TRBD2. Germline CDR1 is LGHDT and CDR2 is YNNKEL (reference sequence). V was clipped by 1 base and J by 2 bases; unmatched bases: 5. CDR3 length: 16 amino acids. This CDR3 is CASSQVAGGPTDTQYF. CDR3 nucleotides: TGTGCCAGCAGCCAAGTTGCGGGGGGCCCCACAGATACGCAGTATTTT.

The sample holds one count of this clone. In DNA, the CDR3 is TGTGCCAGCAGTTACTCGACCGGGATGTTTGGTGGCTACACCTTC. Translating gives CASSYSTGMFGGYTF. This chain links TRBV6-5 with TRBJ1-2, with D uncertain. Germline CDR1 reads MNHEY; CDR2 reads SVGAGI. Deletions cut 0 bases from V and 7 bases from J, with 15 bases between. The CDR3 is 15 amino acids.

CDR3 residues: CASSQAGQFNQPQHF. The DNA for the CDR3 is TGTGCCAGCAGCCAGGCCGGACAGTTTAATCAGCCCCAGCATTTT. This sequence joins TRBV4-2 and TRBJ1-5; D possibly corresponds to TRBD1 (6 bases). The CDR3 length is 15 residues. V gave up 3 bases and J gave up 4 bases, with 13 bases separating them. CDR1 LGHNA and CDR2 YNFKEQ come from the germline V gene.

V and J are TRBV30 and TRBJ1-1; D is possibly TRBD1 (5 bases). Trimming removed 1 base from V and 4 bases from J, with 13 bases in between. CDR3 length: 14 residues. Germline CDR1 is GTSNPN and CDR2 is SVGIG (reference sequence). CDR3 sequence: CAWSARQGSTEAFF. CDR3 sequence (DNA): TGTGCCTGGAGTGCCCGGCAGGGAAGCACTGAAGCTTTCTTT.

This clone was recorded once. This chain links TRBV7-9 with TRBJ1-2; weak D call: TRBD1 (6 bases). Trimming removed 5 bases at V and 5 bases at J, with 12 bases between. CDR1 SEHNR and CDR2 FQNEAQ come from the germline V gene (reference sequence). This CDR3 contains 13 residues. The CDR3 spells CASSVDRLYGYTF. CDR3 bases: TGTGCCAGCAGCGTTGACAGGCTATATGGCTACACCTTC.

This clone was observed once. The J gene is TRBJ1-6, the V gene TRBV28, with TRBD1 identical over 8 bases. Per germline, CDR1 MDHEN and CDR2 SYDVKM. V was clipped by 6 bases and J by 6 bases; unmatched bases: 7. This CDR3 contains 15 residues. The CDR3, as DNA: TGTGCCAGCAGCCCCACCGGACAGGGTAATTCACCCCTCCACTTT. Protein sequence: CASSPTGQGNSPLHF.

V gene TRBV2 combines with J gene TRBJ2-2; TRBD1 is a possible D gene (5 bases). This CDR3 is built from 14 residues. V was clipped by 2 bases and J by 12 bases, with 16 bases between them. Germline V lookup: CDR1 SNHLY, CDR2 FYNNEI. CDR3 DNA: TGTGCCAGCAGTGAACTTGGTGGACAATGGAAGCTGTTTTTT. Its translation is CASSELGGQWKLFF.

This chain joins TRBV2 and TRBJ2-1; 11 bases fit TRBD1. The CDR3 is 15 residues long. Per the germline V gene, CDR1 is SNHLY and CDR2 is FYNNEI. V dropped 6 bases and J dropped 8; count of bases not matched to a gene: 9. The DNA for the CDR3 is TGTGCCAGCAGGGGAGGGACAGGGGGAAGGGATGAGCAGTTCTTC. It specifies CASRGGTGGRDEQFF.

This clone was seen only once. The genes are TRBV6-2 or TRBV6-3 and TRBJ2-1; D not resolved. This CDR3 comprises 13 residues. V was trimmed by 2 bases and J by 5 bases, leaving 7 bases between them. Germline V gene lookup returns CDR1 MNHEY and CDR2 SVGEGT. Written as DNA, the CDR3 is TGTGCCAGCAGTTACGTAATTAACAATGAGCAGTTCTTC. It specifies CASSYVINNEQFF.

The J gene is TRBJ1-1, the V gene TRBV7-2, with D tentatively TRBD1 (5 bases). Germline V gene lookup returns CDR1 SGHTA and CDR2 FQGNSA. V was clipped by 5 bases and J by 4 bases, with 14 bases between them. The CDR3 has 14 amino acids. CDR3 sequence: CASSVLGPSTEAFF. CDR3 DNA sequence: TGTGCCAGCAGCGTCCTGGGGCCTTCCACTGAAGCTTTCTTT.

The chain employs TRBV10-3 and TRBJ2-2; 10 positions match TRBD2. The length of the CDR3 is 13 residues. CDR1 ENHRY and CDR2 SYGVKD come from the germline V gene. Trimming took 11 bases from V and 4 from J; bases not matched to a gene: 4. The CDR3 nucleotides read TGTGCCTTACTAGCGGGGACCACCGGGGAGCTGTTTTTT. Its protein product is CALLAGTTGELFF.

This rearrangement joins TRBV30 to TRBJ1-1; D gene unclear. Trimming pared 2 bases from V and 0 bases from J, leaving 4 bases between. From germline, CDR1 is GTSNPN and CDR2 SVGIG (reference sequence). There are 12 residues in the CDR3. CDR3 sequence (DNA): TGTGCCTGGAGTATAATGAACACTGAAGCTTTCTTT. Amino acids: CAWSIMNTEAFF.

J is TRBJ2-1 and V is TRBV7-2, with D maybe TRBD1 (6 bases). CDR1 SGHTA and CDR2 FQGNSA come from the germline V gene. The CDR3 has 16 residues. V was trimmed by 6 bases and J by 4 bases, leaving 19 bases between them. CDR3 amino acids: CASRYNATGGYNEQFF. CDR3 bases: TGTGCCAGCAGGTATAACGCGACAGGAGGTTACAATGAGCAGTTCTTC.

This sequence joins TRBV20-1 and TRBJ2-7; 12 nucleotides match TRBD2. Trimming removed 3 bases from V and 2 bases from J; junction bases left unmatched: 17. The CDR3 consists of 19 residues. Looked up from germline, CDR1 is DFQATT and CDR2 is SNEGSKA (reference sequence). CDR3: CSASSLAGGTSRLTYEQYF. The CDR3, as DNA: TGCAGTGCTAGTTCCCTAGCGGGGGGGACTTCACGCCTGACCTACGAGCAGTACTTC.